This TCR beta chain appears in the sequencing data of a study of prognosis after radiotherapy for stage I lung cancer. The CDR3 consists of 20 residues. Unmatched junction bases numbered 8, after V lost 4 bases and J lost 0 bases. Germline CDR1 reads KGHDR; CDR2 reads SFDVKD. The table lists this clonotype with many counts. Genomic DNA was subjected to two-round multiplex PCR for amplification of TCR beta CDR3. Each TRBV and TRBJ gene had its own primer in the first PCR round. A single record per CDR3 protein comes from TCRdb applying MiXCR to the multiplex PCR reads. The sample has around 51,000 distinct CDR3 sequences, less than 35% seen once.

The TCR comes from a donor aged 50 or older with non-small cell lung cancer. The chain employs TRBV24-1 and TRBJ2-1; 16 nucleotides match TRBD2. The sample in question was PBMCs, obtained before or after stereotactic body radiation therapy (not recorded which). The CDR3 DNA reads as TGTGCCACCAGTGACCCCGGGACTAGCGGGAGGGGCAGCTCCTACAATGAGCAGTTCTTC. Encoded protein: CATSDPGTSGRGSSYNEQFF.